Following are 28 T cell receptor beta chains from one sample sequenced in a study of cytomegalovirus exposure and HLA in healthy donors. The PCR had 60 Vbeta and 13 Jbeta primers. Measured with immunoSEQ multiplex PCR; TCRdb has only the in-frame clones, and not every one. The data contain around 180,000 clones, around 77% of them singletons. Sequencing was done on a sample of PBMCs. All receptors come from a man in his sixties in good health and CMV-seronegative.

Concerning this clone: The junction departs from the called germline gene at one end, perhaps through a read error. The gene calls are TRBV30 and TRBJ1-2; TRBD1 is a possible D gene (6 bases). In germline, CDR1 is GTSNPN, CDR2 SVGIG (reference sequence). The CDR3 contains 12 residues. This CDR3 reads CAWSARQDGYPF. CDR3 DNA: TGTGCCTGGAGTGCCCGACAGGATGGCTACCCCTTC.

The chain employs TRBV6-4 and TRBJ2-5; weak D call: TRBD2 (6 bases). Trimming took off 6 bases at V and 2 bases at J, with 10 bases between the two ends. From germline, CDR1 is MRHNA and CDR2 SNTAGT. This CDR3 is built from 13 residues. The CDR3 here is CASSRDSQETQYF. The CDR3 coding sequence is TGTGCCAGCAGCCGGGACTCACAAGAGACCCAGTACTTC.

This clone has only a few counts. J is TRBJ2-1 and V is TRBV5-4, with 13 positions matching TRBD2. This CDR3 spans 17 amino acids. After removal of 4 bases from V and 3 bases from J, the junction contained 7 bases not matched to a gene. Germline CDR1 and CDR2: SGHNT and YYREEE (reference sequence). The CDR3 DNA follows: TGTGCCAGCAGCCCGCGGACTAGCGGGAGCTTCTACAATGAGCAGTTCTTC. Amino acids: CASSPRTSGSFYNEQFF.

The gene calls are TRBV13 and TRBJ2-7; perhaps TRBD2 as D (6 bases). Germline loops: CDR1 PRHDT, CDR2 FYEKMQ (reference sequence). Trimming took 1 base from V and 4 from J, leaving 17 bases between them. The CDR3 is 16 amino acids. The CDR3 sequence is CASSLDVKGGRYEQYF. CDR3 nucleotides: TGTGCCAGCAGCTTAGATGTGAAGGGAGGACGATACGAGCAGTACTTC.

V gene TRBV2 combines with J gene TRBJ2-6; 7 bases are a match to TRBD1. Germline V CDR1 and CDR2: SNHLY, FYNNEI. This CDR3 region has 16 residues. V lost 7 bases to trimming and J lost 4 bases; unmatched junction nucleotides: 10. The CDR3 coding sequence is TGTGCCAGCAATCCCAAGGGGGCGGCGGGGGCCAACGTCCTGACTTTC. It translates to CASNPKGAAGANVLTF.

V and J are TRBV15 and TRBJ2-5, with 8 bases identical to TRBD1. CDR1 and CDR2 (germline): LNHNV, YYDKDF (reference sequence). J gave up 1 base and V 3 bases, and 1 base lay outside the gene matches. This CDR3 has 14 residues. CDR3 nucleotides: TGTGCCACCAGCAGGCAGGGGGCCCAAGAGACCCAGTACTTC. Its protein is CATSRQGAQETQYF. The variable domain in full, completed from reference TRBV15 and TRBJ2-5, reads DAMVIQNPRYQVTQFGKPVTLSCSQTLNHNVMYWYQQKSSQAPKLLFHYYDKDFNNEADTPDNFQSRRPNTSFCFLDIRSPGLGDTAMYLCATSRQGAQETQYFGPGTRLLVL.

The V call is TRBV29-1, the J call TRBJ2-7; 10 bases fit TRBD1. V trimming: 4 bases; J trimming: 1 base; junction bases outside the gene matches: 4. This CDR3 is built from 14 residues. Germline V lookup: CDR1 SQVTM, CDR2 ANQGSEA. CDR3 protein: CSVGGGQGSYEQYF. CDR3 in DNA: TGCAGCGTTGGGGGGGGACAGGGGTCCTACGAGCAGTACTTC.

This clone was seen only a few times. J is TRBJ1-2 and V is TRBV5-1; D not certain. This CDR3 is 15 amino acids long. Deletions cut 4 bases from V and 4 bases from J, with 17 bases between. CDR1 is SGHRS and CDR2 is YFSETQ in the germline V gene. The CDR3 nucleotides are TGCGCCAGCAGCCCCCTGGTAACGCTGGCCTATGGCTACACCTTC. Its translation: CASSPLVTLAYGYTF. Combining the CDR3 with reference TRBV5-1 and TRBJ1-2 gives the whole variable domain KAGVTQTPRYLIKTRGQQVTLSCSPISGHRSVSWYQQTPGQGLQFLFEYFSETQRNKGNFPGRFSGRQFSNSRSEMNVSTLELGDSALYLCASSPLVTLAYGYTFGSGTRLTVV.

The chain combines TRBV29-1 with TRBJ2-2; 14 bases line up with TRBD2. CDR1 SQVTM and CDR2 ANQGSEA come from the germline V gene. The CDR3 runs 14 residues. With V trimmed by 7 bases and J by 9 bases, 7 bases remained unmatched. This CDR3 is CSASGTSGSRELFF. The CDR3 DNA reads TGCAGCGCCTCCGGGACTAGCGGGAGTCGGGAGCTGTTTTTT.

The chain links TRBV19 to TRBJ1-2, with D perhaps TRBD1 (6 bases). CDR1 LNHDA and CDR2 SQIVND come from the germline V gene (reference sequence). Trimming removed 5 bases at V and 8 bases at J, with 15 bases between. The CDR3 has 13 amino acids. The CDR3 sequence: CASSSQGLGGYTF. As DNA, the CDR3 is TGTGCCAGTAGTTCACAGGGTCTGGGAGGCTACACCTTC.

The rearrangement links TRBV28 to TRBJ2-1, with TRBD2 matching over 7 bases. There are 14 residues in the CDR3. Germline values: CDR1 MDHEN, CDR2 SYDVKM. Germline trimming cut 2 bases from V and 9 bases from J; bases unmatched to any gene: 7. Here the CDR3 DNA reads TGTGCCAGCAGTTTACTAGGGAGGGTTATTGAGCAGTTCTTC. Its protein is CASSLLGRVIEQFF.

This clone qualifies as medium-sized (0.01 to 0.1%). This sequence joins TRBV5-5 and TRBJ1-1, with D tentatively TRBD1 (6 bases). This CDR3 is built from 13 residues. Germline loops: CDR1 SGHKS, CDR2 YYEKEE (reference sequence). Trimming removed 6 bases from V and 5 bases from J, with 14 bases in between. The CDR3 region is CASILGGGTEAFF. In DNA form, the CDR3 reads TGTGCCAGCATCCTAGGGGGGGGAACTGAAGCTTTCTTT. Full variable domain (remainder filled in from reference TRBV5-5 and TRBJ1-1): DAGVTQSPTHLIKTRGQQVTLRCSPISGHKSVSWYQQVLGQGPQFIFQYYEKEERGRGNFPDRFSARQFPNYSSELNVNALLLGDSALYLCASILGGGTEAFFGQGTRLTVV.

The chain joins TRBV5-1 to TRBJ2-7; TRBD1 agrees at 8 bases. The CDR3 length is 14 residues. CDR1 is SGHRS, CDR2 YFSETQ, per germline. Losses at the gene ends were 4 bases for V and 4 bases for J; bases not matched to a gene: 7. CDR3 amino acids: CASSHQGAGYEQYF. In nucleotides, the CDR3 is TGCGCCAGCAGCCATCAGGGGGCGGGGTACGAGCAGTACTTC.

The chain carries TRBV7-9 and TRBJ2-5; D uncertain. V was shortened by 5 bases and J by 1 base, with 8 bases between the two germline ends. The length of the CDR3 is 13 residues. CDR1 SEHNR and CDR2 FQNEAQ come from the germline V gene (reference sequence). The CDR3 is CASSLLLQETQYF. CDR3 nucleotide sequence: TGTGCCAGCAGCCTCCTCCTCCAAGAGACCCAGTACTTC.

This clone came up once. J is TRBJ2-3 and V is TRBV29-1, with TRBD1 matching 8 bases. The CDR3 contains 15 residues. The ends lost 4 bases at V and 2 bases at J; junction bases unmatched: 8. Per the germline V gene, CDR1 is SQVTM and CDR2 is ANQGSEA. The CDR3, as DNA: TGCAGCGTTGGGGGTGGACAGGGCCTCACAGATACGCAGTATTTT. This translates into CSVGGGQGLTDTQYF.

The V gene is TRBV19, the J gene TRBJ1-3, with D possibly matching TRBD1 (5 bases). V was cut by 4 bases and J by 0 bases, with 10 bases left in between. CDR3 length: 15 amino acids. Germline values: CDR1 LNHDA, CDR2 SQIVND (reference sequence). The CDR3 DNA reads TGTGCCAGTAGTAACAGGTTAACCTCTGGAAACACCATATATTTT. The encoded protein is CASSNRLTSGNTIYF.

The chain couples TRBV9 to TRBJ2-6, with D maybe TRBD1 (6 bases). Germline V gene sequence: CDR1 SGDLS, CDR2 YYNGEE. V was shortened by 4 bases and J by 4 bases, with 18 bases between the two germline ends. The CDR3 is 17 amino acids. In nucleotides, the CDR3 is TGTGCCAGCAGCCGGCTAACTTGGGGGACAGGGGCCAACGTCCTGACTTTC. It yields the protein CASSRLTWGTGANVLTF.

This clone occurred a few times. CDR3 bases: TGTGCCAGCAGTGAGGAGCCCTCCTATAATTCACCCCTCCACTTT. This gives the protein CASSEEPSYNSPLHF. The rearrangement links TRBV2 to TRBJ1-6; D uncertain. This CDR3 comprises 15 residues. Trimming pared 3 bases from V and 0 bases from J, leaving 6 bases between. Germline V gives CDR1 SNHLY, CDR2 FYNNEI.

This clone was picked up a small number of times. The chain couples TRBV6-5 to TRBJ2-7, with 9 nucleotides matching TRBD1. From germline, CDR1 is MNHEY and CDR2 SVGAGI. The CDR3 loop spans 12 amino acids. With V trimmed by 8 bases and J by 4 bases, 3 bases remained unmatched. CDR3: CASLGQGYEQYF. The CDR3 nucleotides read TGTGCCAGCCTTGGACAGGGGTACGAGCAGTACTTC.

The genes are TRBV4-1 and TRBJ1-6; 7 bases are shared with TRBD1. The CDR3 runs 13 residues. The V gene end was trimmed by 7 bases and the J gene end by 9 bases; junction bases not matched to a gene: 6. CDR1 and CDR2 from the germline V gene are MGHRA and YSYEKL. DNA for the CDR3: TGCGCCAGCAAGGGGACAGCTAGTTCACCCCTCCACTTT. Translation gives CASKGTASSPLHF.

This clone was counted a few times. The V gene is TRBV25-1, the J gene TRBJ2-2; 9 nucleotides line up with TRBD1. The CDR3 runs 15 residues. Germline assignment: CDR1 MGHDK and CDR2 SYGVNS. J was trimmed by 5 bases and V by 8 bases; bases with no gene match: 9. CDR3 amino acids: CASLPQGAGTGELFF. The CDR3 nucleotides are TGTGCCAGCCTACCACAGGGGGCCGGGACCGGGGAGCTGTTTTTT. The whole variable domain, filled in from reference TRBV25-1 and TRBJ2-2, reads EADIYQTPRYLVIGTGKKITLECSQTMGHDKMYWYQQDPGMELHLIHYSYGVNSTEKGDLSSESTVSRIRTEHFPLTLESARPSHTSQYLCASLPQGAGTGELFFGEGSRLTVL.

The chain uses TRBV6-6 and TRBJ2-1; 7 bases align to TRBD1. The germline V gene has CDR1 MNHNY and CDR2 SVGAGI (reference sequence). V lost 8 bases, J lost 4 bases, and 5 bases stayed unmatched. This CDR3 has 13 amino acids. CDR3: CASSYRGYNEQFF. The CDR3 nucleotides are TGTGCCAGCTCATACAGGGGTTACAATGAGCAGTTCTTC.

As to this clone: Mismatch with germline at one junction end may stem from a read error. The chain is built from TRBV5-1 and TRBJ1-4; D may be TRBD1 (6 bases). Germline V lookup: CDR1 SGHRS, CDR2 YFSETQ. This CDR3 is 14 amino acids long. CDR3 sequence reads: CASRSDSTNEKLLF. As DNA, the CDR3 is TGCGCCAGCAGATCGGACAGCACTAATGAAAAACTGCTTTTT. Filled out from reference TRBV5-1 and TRBJ1-4, the complete variable domain reads KAGVTQTPRYLIKTRGQQVTLSCSPISGHRSVSWYQQTPGQGLQFLFEYFSETQRNKGNFPGRFSGRQFSNSRSEMNVSTLELGDSALYLCASRSDSTNEKLLFGSGTQLSVL.

The J gene is TRBJ1-5, the V gene TRBV5-1, with 7 bases lining up with TRBD1. The CDR3 length is 14 residues. Per the germline V gene, CDR1 is SGHRS and CDR2 is YFSETQ. V lost 4 bases, J lost 9 bases, and 10 bases stayed unmatched. DNA of the CDR3: TGCGCCAGCAGCCTAGGACAGGCAGAGACGCCCCAGCATTTT. This gives the protein CASSLGQAETPQHF. The variable domain in full, completed from reference TRBV5-1 and TRBJ1-5, reads KAGVTQTPRYLIKTRGQQVTLSCSPISGHRSVSWYQQTPGQGLQFLFEYFSETQRNKGNFPGRFSGRQFSNSRSEMNVSTLELGDSALYLCASSLGQAETPQHFGDGTRLSIL.

This clone appeared a few times. The J gene is TRBJ1-3, the V gene TRBV7-2; D is possibly TRBD1 (5 bases). There are 17 residues in the CDR3. Trimming stripped 1 base from V and 4 bases from J, with 17 bases between. Germline CDR1 SGHTA, CDR2 FQGNSA. This CDR3 is CASSLVGGANLGNTIYF. The CDR3 nucleotides read TGTGCCAGCAGCTTAGTGGGAGGGGCCAACCTAGGAAACACCATATATTTT.

The chain combines TRBV27 with TRBJ1-2; D is possibly TRBD1 (5 bases). Per the germline V gene, CDR1 is MNHEY and CDR2 is SMNVEV (reference sequence). With 0 bases removed from V and 4 bases from J, the gap between germline ends came to 12 bases. There are 15 residues in the CDR3. The CDR3 DNA sequence: TGTGCCAGCAGTTTATCAGGGGCAGCATCCTATGGCTACACCTTC. This codes for CASSLSGAASYGYTF.

The V and J genes are TRBV6-1 and TRBJ2-5, with 9 bases that match TRBD2. The CDR3 spans 15 residues. J was trimmed by 4 bases and V by 2 bases; bases with no gene match: 5. Germline CDR1 reads MNHNS; CDR2 reads SASEGT. CDR3 residues: CASSESLAGAETQYF. In DNA form, the CDR3 reads TGTGCCAGCAGTGAAAGTTTAGCGGGGGCAGAGACCCAGTACTTC.

The CDR3 nucleotides are TGTGCCGCGGGGGGGCCGGGGACAGGGGATTTGGATCAGCCCCAGCATTTT. Residues: CAAGGPGTGDLDQPQHF. The chain couples TRBV28 to TRBJ1-5; 10 bases line up with TRBD1. V lost 11 bases to trimming and J lost 5 bases; unmatched junction nucleotides: 18. This CDR3 region has 17 residues. Germline CDR1 MDHEN, CDR2 SYDVKM.